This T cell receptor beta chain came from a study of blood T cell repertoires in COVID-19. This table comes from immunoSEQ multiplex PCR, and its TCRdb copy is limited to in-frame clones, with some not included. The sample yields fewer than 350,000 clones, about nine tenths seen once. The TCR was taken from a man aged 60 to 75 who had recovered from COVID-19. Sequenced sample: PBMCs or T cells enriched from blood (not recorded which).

The CDR3 here is CASSTSGVYTEAFF. CDR3 DNA sequence: TGTGCCAGCAGTACCTCAGGGGTATACACTGAAGCTTTCTTT. The J gene is TRBJ1-1, the V gene TRBV28; TRBD1 is a possible D gene (6 bases). The germline V gene has CDR1 MDHEN and CDR2 SYDVKM. V was shortened by 5 bases and J by 3 bases, with 13 bases between the two germline ends. The CDR3 is 14 amino acids.